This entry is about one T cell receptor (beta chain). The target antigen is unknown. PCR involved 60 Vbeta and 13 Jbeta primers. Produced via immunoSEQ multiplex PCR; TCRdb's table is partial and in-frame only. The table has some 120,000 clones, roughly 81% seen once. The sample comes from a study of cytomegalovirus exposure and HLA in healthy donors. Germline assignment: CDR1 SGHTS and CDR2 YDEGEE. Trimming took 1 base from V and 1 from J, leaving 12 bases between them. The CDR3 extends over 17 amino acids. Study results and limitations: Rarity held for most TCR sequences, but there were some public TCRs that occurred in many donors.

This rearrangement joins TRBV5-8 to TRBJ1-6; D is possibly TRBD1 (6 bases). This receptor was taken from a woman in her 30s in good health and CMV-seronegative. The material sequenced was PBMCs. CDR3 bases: TGTGCCAGCAGCTTGTATACGAGGGGGTCCTATAATTCACCCCTCCACTTT. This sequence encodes CASSLYTRGSYNSPLHF.